Following are 20 T cell receptor beta chains from one sample sequenced in a study of beta chain features in type 1 diabetes (dated by TCRdb to the late 2010s). The library came from the immunoSEQ multiplex PCR assay. The entire isolated RNA was reverse transcribed using the High Capacity cDNA Reverse Transcription Kit, and thus expressed TCRB transcripts were sequenced. Imported from immuneACCESS, the table was reduced by TCRdb to in-frame sequences with V and J called. These copies leave out some clones; in studies compared against another copy, an unresolved V gene accounts for under half, and the cause of the remainder is not known. The sample includes about 930,000 clones, with roughly 15% observed a single time. Around 0.02% of the sample rests with the top ten. Sequencing was performed on naive CD4+ T cells from blood. The meaning of the sample's cell subset or site label: true naive CD4+ T cells. The receptor source for this set is a woman aged 18-29 years in good health.

The rearrangement uses TRBV9 and TRBJ2-7; TRBD2 is a possible D gene (7 bases). This CDR3 is built from 17 residues. Trimming took off 0 bases at V and 3 bases at J, with 19 bases between the two ends. Looked up from germline, CDR1 is SGDLS and CDR2 is YYNGEE. This CDR3 is CASSVGWGGGQNYEQYF. The DNA for the CDR3 is TGTGCCAGCAGCGTAGGATGGGGCGGGGGACAAAACTACGAGCAGTACTTC.

The V call is TRBV7-2, the J call TRBJ2-2; D is perhaps TRBD2 (5 bases). This CDR3 is built from 13 residues. Germline CDR1 and CDR2: SGHTA and FQGNSA. The ends were cut back, 7 bases at V and 1 base at J, with 7 bases in the middle. In DNA, the CDR3 is TGTGCCAGCAAACGGGGGAACACCGGGGAGCTGTTTTTT. Its protein product is CASKRGNTGELFF.

This clone was counted between two and nine times. V and J are TRBV7-2 and TRBJ1-1; D not resolved. The CDR3 loop spans 15 amino acids. The V and J ends lost 8 bases and 0 bases respectively, with 16 bases between them. The germline CDR1 and CDR2 sequences are SGHTA and FQGNSA. CDR3 amino acids: CASRVGPQMNTEAFF. The CDR3 DNA is TGTGCCAGCCGCGTCGGGCCGCAAATGAACACTGAAGCTTTCTTT.

This clone was seen a handful of times. This rearrangement joins TRBV7-9 to TRBJ2-7, with TRBD2 identical over 13 bases. Germline V gene data show CDR1 as SEHNR and CDR2 as FQNEAQ (reference sequence). The CDR3 is 19 amino acids. J was trimmed by 2 bases and V by 4 bases; bases with no gene match: 14. This chain's CDR3 is CASSSPRGLAGPVPYEQYF. The DNA of the CDR3 is TGTGCCAGCAGCTCTCCGAGGGGACTAGCGGGACCCGTTCCCTACGAGCAGTACTTC.

The chain links TRBV11-2 to TRBJ2-1; TRBD2 might be the D (6 bases). Per the germline V gene, CDR1 is SGHAT and CDR2 is FQNNGV. The CDR3 has 15 residues. V was trimmed by 4 bases and J by 0 bases, leaving 10 bases between them. The CDR3 nucleotides are TGTGCCAGCAGCTCGTCGGGAGACTCCTACAATGAGCAGTTCTTC. Translating gives CASSSSGDSYNEQFF.

The chain couples TRBV7-8 to TRBJ2-2; TRBD1 is a possible D gene (5 bases). V shed 2 bases and J shed 7 bases, with 20 bases lying between them. Germline values: CDR1 SGHVS, CDR2 FQNEAQ. The CDR3 spans 17 residues. In DNA form, the CDR3 reads TGTGCCAGCAGCTTAAGACAGATGGGCGGTGGTGGCGGGGAGCTGTTTTTT. It codes for CASSLRQMGGGGGELFF. The variable domain in full, completed from reference TRBV7-8 and TRBJ2-2, reads GAGVSQSPRYKVAKRGQDVALRCDPISGHVSLFWYQQALGQGPEFLTYFQNEAQLDKSGLPSDRFFAERPEGSVSTLKIQRTQQEDSAVYLCASSLRQMGGGGGELFFGEGSRLTVL.

This clone showed up just a few times. The chain has TRBV11-2 and TRBJ2-7; D possibly matches TRBD1 or TRBD2 (5 bases each). The CDR3 runs 14 residues. V gave up 5 bases and J gave up 4 bases, with 15 bases separating them. Germline lookup yields CDR1 SGHAT and CDR2 FQNNGV. This chain's CDR3 is CASSQRSSGYEQYF. The CDR3 DNA is TGTGCCAGCAGCCAGCGGAGCTCAGGGTACGAGCAGTACTTC.

The chain is built from TRBV28 and TRBJ1-1; D not resolved. Germline V gives CDR1 MDHEN, CDR2 SYDVKM. The CDR3 has 14 amino acids. V lost 0 bases and J lost 1, with 6 bases in between. The CDR3 region is CASSLWGKNTEAFF. The CDR3 bases are TGTGCCAGCAGTTTATGGGGGAAGAACACTGAAGCTTTCTTT.

J is TRBJ2-3 and V is TRBV29-1; 7 nucleotides match TRBD1. Germline CDR1 reads SQVTM; CDR2 reads ANQGSEA. The trim removed 4 bases at V and 1 base at J, leaving 8 bases unmatched. CDR3 length equals 15 residues. Here the CDR3 DNA reads TGCAGCGTTGTCCGGACAGGAGGTGGCACAGATACGCAGTATTTT. Translating gives CSVVRTGGGTDTQYF.

This clone is a singleton in its sample. This chain connects TRBV7-3 to TRBJ1-1, with D tentatively TRBD1 (6 bases). Germline CDR1 is SGHTA and CDR2 is FQGTGA. The CDR3 runs to 13 residues. Trimming took 5 bases from V and 8 from J, leaving 15 bases between them. The CDR3 region is CASSTRGGGEAFF. The CDR3 DNA follows: TGTGCCAGCAGCACTAGAGGGGGTGGAGAAGCTTTCTTT.

The J gene is TRBJ2-3, the V gene TRBV20-1; D not resolved. From germline, CDR1 is DFQATT and CDR2 SNEGSKA (reference sequence). The CDR3 is 11 residues long. This chain's CDR3 is CSKYVPDTQYF. The CDR3 DNA reads as TGCAGCAAATATGTCCCAGATACGCAGTATTTT.

In this sample, this clone turned up a few times. The chain links TRBV23-1 to TRBJ1-4, with a weak D call TRBD1 (6 bases). TRBV23-1 is an ORF; its function is uncertain. V was trimmed by 4 bases and J by 0 bases, leaving 15 bases between them. This CDR3 contains 17 residues. This CDR3 is CASSLVLKGATNEKLFF. The CDR3, as DNA: TGCGCCAGCAGTCTAGTCCTAAAGGGGGCAACTAATGAAAAACTGTTTTTT.

This clone appeared a few times. The gene calls are TRBV7-2 and TRBJ1-2, with D maybe TRBD1 (5 bases). The CDR3 extends over 13 amino acids. The germline V gene encodes CDR1 SGHTA and CDR2 FQGNSA. Between the trimmed V and J ends, which lost 4 bases and 8 bases, there was a span of 14 bases. CDR3 coding DNA: TGTGCCAGCAGCTACGCCGGTAGGGGCGGCTACACCTTC. Translated, it gives CASSYAGRGGYTF.

This clone was seen only a few times. This chain links TRBV7-3 with TRBJ2-1, with 11 bases fitting TRBD2. Germline V lookup: CDR1 SGHTA, CDR2 FQGTGA. The CDR3 contains 15 residues. With 3 bases clipped from V and 4 bases from J, the junction kept 2 bases outside the gene matches. The CDR3 nucleotides are TGTGCCAGCAGCTTGACTAGCGGGACTTACAATGAGCAGTTCTTC. Protein sequence: CASSLTSGTYNEQFF.

This clone was detected a few times. The chain couples TRBV5-4 to TRBJ1-1; 7 nucleotides line up with TRBD1. The V segment lost 3 bases and the J segment 1 base; nucleotides outside the gene matches: 9. CDR1 is SGHNT, CDR2 YYREEE, per germline (reference sequence). CDR3 size: 16 residues. Here the CDR3 DNA reads TGTGCCAGCAGCTGGTTGGGGGACAGCACGAACACTGAAGCTTTCTTT. The encoded protein is CASSWLGDSTNTEAFF.

CDR3 sequence: CASSALAGSSYNEQFF. The DNA for the CDR3 is TGTGCCAGCAGCGCCTTGGCCGGGAGCTCCTACAATGAGCAGTTCTTC. The chain joins TRBV9 to TRBJ2-1; a possible D gene is TRBD2 (6 bases). The germline V gene has CDR1 SGDLS and CDR2 YYNGEE. The CDR3 runs 16 residues. Trimming pared 3 bases from V and 0 bases from J, leaving 13 bases between.

This clone was seen a few times. The rearrangement joins TRBV28 to TRBJ2-5; possible D gene TRBD1, 5 bases. The J call may not be correct, given that the DNA end is closer to TRBJ2-7. This CDR3 is built from 18 residues. Per the germline V gene, CDR1 is MDHEN and CDR2 is SYDVKM. CDR3 sequence reads: CASSVPWGTLSKYYEQYF. The CDR3 DNA reads TGTGCCAGCAGTGTACCATGGGGCACACTGTCGAAGTACTACGAGCAGTACTTC.

This clone occurred a few times. This chain connects TRBV10-3 to TRBJ2-1; no firm D call. The ends were cut back, 9 bases at V and 7 bases at J, with 13 bases in the middle. CDR1 and CDR2 from the germline V gene are ENHRY and SYGVKD. The CDR3 covers 12 residues. CDR3 amino acids: CAIKSDRNEQFF. The CDR3, as DNA: TGTGCCATTAAAAGCGACCGAAATGAGCAGTTCTTC.

The table lists this clone with a few counts. V is TRBV28 and J is TRBJ1-3; D is ambiguous. The CDR3 is made up of 12 amino acids. The V end was cut by 8 bases, the J end by 2 bases, with 7 bases between. Per germline, CDR1 MDHEN and CDR2 SYDVKM. Written as DNA, the CDR3 is TGTGCCAGCTTGGAAACTGGAAACACCATATATTTT. Protein: CASLETGNTIYF.

The rearrangement joins TRBV27 to TRBJ2-3; TRBD2 might be the D (6 bases). Trimming cost V 5 bases and J 4 bases, with 16 bases left between them. The CDR3 spans 15 residues. CDR1 and CDR2 from the germline V gene are MNHEY and SMNVEV (reference sequence). The CDR3 DNA sequence: TGTGCCAGCAGTACCAAGACTAGAGTCGCAGATACGCAGTATTTT. It encodes CASSTKTRVADTQYF.